Listed below are T cell receptor beta chains from one sample, sequenced in a study of vaccination and CD4 T cells after COVID-19. TCRdb re-analysed the PCR reads in MiXCR, keeping a single row per CDR3 protein. The table has 11,000 or so distinct CDR3 sequences, 35% to 55% seen once; the top ten hold approximately 7.7%. For these TCRs, the target antigens are not known. Sequenced material: CD4+ T cells from blood, cultured in vitro. The receptor source for this set is a human donor who had recovered from COVID-19. Both conserved end residues are part of each CDR3. Each record gives: CDR3 DNA, CDR3 protein, CDR3 length, J gene, V gene, D gene, clone size. D genes are given only for firm matches. Rows may omit the clone size; those that give it use once, few, many or a size class.

CDR3nt: TGTGCCAGCAGCCCCTTTTCCCAACGGAACAAGGCCGAGCCCCAGCATTTT; CDR3aa: CASSPFSQRNKAEPQHF; len: 17; j_gene: TRBJ1-5; v_gene: TRBV4-2; d_gene: .; abundance: .
CDR3nt: TGTGCCAGCAGCTTAGTTCCGGGACAGATATCTGGGGCCAACGTCCTGACTTTC; CDR3aa: CASSLVPGQISGANVLTF; len: 18; j_gene: TRBJ2-6; v_gene: TRBV7-2; d_gene: TRBD1; abundance: .
CDR3nt: TGCAGTGCTGAGGGTACGGACAGAGGCTATGGCTACACCTTC; CDR3aa: CSAEGTDRGYGYTF; len: 14; j_gene: TRBJ1-2; v_gene: TRBV20-1; d_gene: .; abundance: .
CDR3nt: TGTGCCAGCAGTTTATCTGGTTGGGAGGCTGTGGAATTCTACGAGCAGTACTTC; CDR3aa: CASSLSGWEAVEFYEQYF; len: 18; j_gene: TRBJ2-7; v_gene: TRBV27; d_gene: .; abundance: medium-sized
CDR3nt: TGTGCCAGCAAATTGGACAGTTGGACTGAAGCTTTCTTT; CDR3aa: CASKLDSWTEAFF; len: 13; j_gene: TRBJ1-1; v_gene: TRBV7-3; d_gene: .; abundance: few
CDR3nt: TGCAGTGCTAGCGAGCGTTTGAACACTGAAGCTTTCTTT; CDR3aa: CSASERLNTEAFF; len: 13; j_gene: TRBJ1-1; v_gene: TRBV20-1; d_gene: .; abundance: .
CDR3nt: TGTGCCAGTAGTATAGGCGGCGGCTATGGCTACACCTTC; CDR3aa: CASSIGGGYGYTF; len: 13; j_gene: TRBJ1-2; v_gene: TRBV19; d_gene: .; abundance: .
CDR3nt: TGTGCCAGTAAATTACAGGGCTATGGCTACACCTTC; CDR3aa: CASKLQGYGYTF; len: 12; j_gene: TRBJ1-2; v_gene: TRBV19; d_gene: .; abundance: .
CDR3nt: TGCAGTGCTAGGGACCCTAGGAAGGTGGGAAACACCATATATTTT; CDR3aa: CSARDPRKVGNTIYF; len: 15; j_gene: TRBJ1-3; v_gene: TRBV20-1; d_gene: .; abundance: .
CDR3nt: TGTGCCAGCAGTCCCTGGGGACAGTTATATGGCTACACCTTC; CDR3aa: CASSPWGQLYGYTF; len: 14; j_gene: TRBJ1-2; v_gene: TRBV6-2/TRBV6-3; d_gene: TRBD1; abundance: few
CDR3nt: TGTGCCAGCAGTTCAGAGAGGGACAGGCGGCGGGTGGAGACCCAGTACTTC; CDR3aa: CASSSERDRRRVETQYF; len: 17; j_gene: TRBJ2-5; v_gene: TRBV6-5; d_gene: TRBD1; abundance: .
CDR3nt: TGTGCCACCAGTGACTCCAGGGCAGGCTCTGGAAACACCATATATTTT; CDR3aa: CATSDSRAGSGNTIYF; len: 16; j_gene: TRBJ1-3; v_gene: TRBV24-1; d_gene: .; abundance: .
CDR3nt: TGTGCCAGCAGAATACGGAGCCCCTATAATTCACCCCTCCACTTT; CDR3aa: CASRIRSPYNSPLHF; len: 15; j_gene: TRBJ1-6; v_gene: TRBV25-1; d_gene: .; abundance: .
CDR3nt: TGTGCCAGTAGTATATCTGGGGGGTACTACTATGGCTACACCTTC; CDR3aa: CASSISGGYYYGYTF; len: 15; j_gene: TRBJ1-2; v_gene: TRBV19; d_gene: .; abundance: few
CDR3nt: TGTGCCAGCAGTTTATTGGATACCTATGGCTACACCTTC; CDR3aa: CASSLLDTYGYTF; len: 13; j_gene: TRBJ1-2; v_gene: TRBV28; d_gene: .; abundance: .
CDR3nt: TGTGCCATCAGTGAGTCAGGAGGAGAGACCCAGTACTTC; CDR3aa: CAISESGGETQYF; len: 13; j_gene: TRBJ2-5; v_gene: TRBV10-3; d_gene: .; abundance: few
CDR3nt: TGCAGTGCTAAGATCGCTTCCCGAGGGCGCACTGAAGCTTTCTTT; CDR3aa: CSAKIASRGRTEAFF; len: 15; j_gene: TRBJ1-1; v_gene: TRBV20-1; d_gene: .; abundance: .
CDR3nt: TGTGCCAGCAGCCAAAGGACAGGGGGATCTGACTATGGCTACACCTTC; CDR3aa: CASSQRTGGSDYGYTF; len: 16; j_gene: TRBJ1-2; v_gene: TRBV9; d_gene: TRBD1; abundance: few
CDR3nt: TGCGCCAGCAGCGAAACGACAGGGAACACTGAAGCTTTCTTT; CDR3aa: CASSETTGNTEAFF; len: 14; j_gene: TRBJ1-1; v_gene: TRBV5-1; d_gene: .; abundance: .
CDR3nt: TGTGCCAGTAGTATCAAGGCAGGGAGAGGGATCGGCTACACCTTC; CDR3aa: CASSIKAGRGIGYTF; len: 15; j_gene: TRBJ1-2; v_gene: TRBV19; d_gene: .; abundance: .
CDR3nt: TGTGCCAGCGATCCACGGGCGGGGTTGAAGGATGAGCAGTTCTTC; CDR3aa: CASDPRAGLKDEQFF; len: 15; j_gene: TRBJ2-1; v_gene: TRBV19; d_gene: .; abundance: .
CDR3nt: TGTGCCAGCAGCTTAGCTGCGGGGGGGTTAACTTTCTCCTACGAGCAGTACTTC; CDR3aa: CASSLAAGGLTFSYEQYF; len: 18; j_gene: TRBJ2-7; v_gene: TRBV7-6; d_gene: TRBD2; abundance: .
CDR3nt: TGTGCCAGCAGGTCGTGGGGGGACAGGTGGTCGGAAACCGAAGCTTTCTTT; CDR3aa: CASRSWGDRWSETEAFF; len: 17; j_gene: TRBJ1-1; v_gene: TRBV12-3/TRBV12-4; d_gene: TRBD1; abundance: few
CDR3nt: TGCAGTGCTAGGCCTAGCGGGGGCACCTACGAGCAGTACTTC; CDR3aa: CSARPSGGTYEQYF; len: 14; j_gene: TRBJ2-7; v_gene: TRBV20-1; d_gene: TRBD2; abundance: few
CDR3nt: TGTGCCGGAAACGGGGGGCCACAAGAGACCCAGTACTTC; CDR3aa: CAGNGGPQETQYF; len: 13; j_gene: TRBJ2-5; v_gene: TRBV2; d_gene: .; abundance: .
CDR3nt: TGCAGTGCTAGAGATATGGAAGAGGGAGTCTATGGCTACACCTTC; CDR3aa: CSARDMEEGVYGYTF; len: 15; j_gene: TRBJ1-2; v_gene: TRBV20-1; d_gene: .; abundance: .
CDR3nt: TGTGCCAGCAGCTTAGCAGAACAGGGAAGACAGCCCCAGCATTTT; CDR3aa: CASSLAEQGRQPQHF; len: 15; j_gene: TRBJ1-5; v_gene: TRBV7-9; d_gene: .; abundance: .
CDR3nt: TGTGCCAGCAGGGACAGCAGCCAAGATAGCAATCAGCCCCAGCATTTT; CDR3aa: CASRDSSQDSNQPQHF; len: 16; j_gene: TRBJ1-5; v_gene: TRBV12-3/TRBV12-4; d_gene: .; abundance: .
CDR3nt: TGTGCCAGCAGATCCACAGGGGTCGGGCAAGCTTTCTTT; CDR3aa: CASRSTGVGQAFF; len: 13; j_gene: TRBJ1-1; v_gene: TRBV6-1; d_gene: TRBD1; abundance: few
CDR3nt: TGTGCCAGCAGCACCACCGGCAGGGGGGTCTATGGCTACACCTTC; CDR3aa: CASSTTGRGVYGYTF; len: 15; j_gene: TRBJ1-2; v_gene: TRBV6-2/TRBV6-3; d_gene: TRBD1; abundance: .
CDR3nt: TGTGCCAGCAGCGCGGGGGACAGGGAAAATTCACCCCTCCACTTT; CDR3aa: CASSAGDRENSPLHF; len: 15; j_gene: TRBJ1-6; v_gene: TRBV9; d_gene: TRBD1; abundance: few
CDR3nt: TGTGCCAGCAGCTACTACAGGGGGCGTGAGCAGTACTTC; CDR3aa: CASSYYRGREQYF; len: 13; j_gene: TRBJ2-7; v_gene: TRBV7-2; d_gene: TRBD1; abundance: .
CDR3nt: TGTGCCGGCAGCACCGGGACAGGGAGCAATCAGCCCCAGCATTTT; CDR3aa: CAGSTGTGSNQPQHF; len: 15; j_gene: TRBJ1-5; v_gene: TRBV7-9; d_gene: TRBD1; abundance: .
CDR3nt: TGTGCCAGTAGTATAGTCACCCGGGGGGCGAAAGGCTACACCTTC; CDR3aa: CASSIVTRGAKGYTF; len: 15; j_gene: TRBJ1-2; v_gene: TRBV19; d_gene: .; abundance: once
CDR3nt: TGCGCCAGCAGCTCTTGGGGGGGCGAGACCCAGTACTTC; CDR3aa: CASSSWGGETQYF; len: 13; j_gene: TRBJ2-5; v_gene: TRBV5-1; d_gene: .; abundance: once
CDR3nt: TGCGCCAGCAGTGAAGGACTGGGGGGGAGCAATCAGCCCCAGCATTTT; CDR3aa: CASSEGLGGSNQPQHF; len: 16; j_gene: TRBJ1-5; v_gene: TRBV10-1; d_gene: .; abundance: .
CDR3nt: TGTGCCACCAGTGAGACAGGGTACTATGGCTACACCTTC; CDR3aa: CATSETGYYGYTF; len: 13; j_gene: TRBJ1-2; v_gene: TRBV24-1; d_gene: TRBD1; abundance: .
CDR3nt: TGTGCCATCAGTGGGCCGGGACAGGGACTTAACTATGGCTACACCTTC; CDR3aa: CAISGPGQGLNYGYTF; len: 16; j_gene: TRBJ1-2; v_gene: TRBV10-3; d_gene: TRBD1; abundance: .